Listed below are T cell receptor beta chains from one sample, sequenced in a study of blood T cell repertoires in COVID-19. TCRdb's table, derived via immunoSEQ multiplex PCR, lists solely in-frame clones and lacks some. The sample has around 120,000 clones; roughly 87% are singletons. The sample was peripheral blood. The receptors were sampled from a human donor in a cohort sampled during active COVID-19. CDR3s include the opening cysteine and the closing phenylalanine or tryptophan. A D gene is named only where the DNA matches it firmly. Size is stated for part of the rows, as once, few or many counts, or as a class when the clone is expanded.

size,D,V,J,CDR3,DNA
-,-,TRBV2,TRBJ2-3,CASTLGLTRRTDTQYF,TGTGCCAGCACCTTGGGACTTACTCGTCGCACAGATACGCAGTATTTT
-,-,TRBV30,TRBJ2-7,CAWSLVRGGSYEQYF,TGTGCCTGGAGTTTAGTTCGAGGCGGATCCTACGAGCAGTACTTC
-,-,TRBV6-1,TRBJ1-5,CASSEQGTPGNQPQHF,TGTGCCAGCAGTGAACAGGGGACGCCAGGCAATCAGCCCCAGCATTTT
-,-,TRBV7-3,TRBJ2-1,CATSEGVAYNEQFF,TGTGCCACCTCTGAAGGGGTCGCCTACAATGAGCAGTTCTTC
-,-,TRBV27,TRBJ2-5,CASGIRGVQETQYF,TGTGCCAGCGGTATCAGGGGGGTCCAAGAGACCCAGTACTTC
-,TRBD1,TRBV7-8,TRBJ2-7,CASSPPTGSYEQYF,TGTGCCAGCAGCCCCCCGACAGGGTCTTACGAGCAGTACTTC
-,-,TRBV2,TRBJ2-6,CASSQAPNVLTF,TGTGCCAGCAGCCAAGCCCCCAACGTCCTGACTTTC
-,-,TRBV27,TRBJ2-1,CASSFVVNYNEQFF,TGTGCCAGCAGTTTCGTCGTAAACTACAATGAGCAGTTCTTC
-,TRBD1,TRBV25-1,TRBJ2-7,CASRGTGASYEQYF,TGTGCCAGCAGAGGGACAGGGGCATCCTACGAGCAGTACTTC
-,-,TRBV15,TRBJ2-2,CATSRGGGSSNTGELFF,TGTGCCACCAGCAGAGGGGGGGGCTCTTCGAACACCGGGGAGCTGTTTTTT
few,-,TRBV6-5,TRBJ2-2,CASSYSTRNTGELFF,TGTGCCAGCAGTTACTCTACACGAAACACCGGGGAGCTGTTTTTT
-,-,TRBV19,TRBJ2-2,CASSRLDGGELFF,TGTGCCAGTAGTAGACTAGACGGCGGGGAGCTGTTTTTT
-,TRBD1,TRBV30,TRBJ1-1,CAWSTGTGGSDEAFF,TGTGCCTGGAGCACCGGGACAGGTGGCTCGGATGAAGCTTTCTTT
-,-,TRBV12-3/TRBV12-4,TRBJ2-7,CASSAGTSYEQYF,TGTGCCAGCAGTGCCGGGACATCCTACGAGCAGTACTTC
-,TRBD1,TRBV6-5,TRBJ1-4,CASIQDRQHEKLFF,TGTGCCAGCATCCAGGACAGGCAGCACGAAAAACTGTTTTTT
-,TRBD2,TRBV11-2,TRBJ2-3,CASSLHSGTQTSDTQYF,TGTGCCAGCAGCTTACATAGCGGGACCCAGACTAGCGATACGCAGTATTTT
-,TRBD2,TRBV18,TRBJ2-2,CASSPGLAGINTGELFF,TGTGCCAGCTCACCGGGACTAGCGGGAATCAACACCGGGGAGCTGTTTTTT
-,-,TRBV5-1,TRBJ1-6,CASSLTAPQGNSPLHF,TGCGCCAGCAGCTTAACGGCCCCCCAGGGTAATTCACCCCTCCACTTT
few,TRBD2,TRBV3-1/TRBV3-2,TRBJ2-3,CASSPTAGGTDTQYF,TGTGCCAGCAGCCCCACAGCGGGAGGCACAGATACGCAGTATTTT
-,TRBD1,TRBV3-1/TRBV3-2,TRBJ2-7,CASSRTGPTYEQYF,TGTGCCAGCAGCCGGACAGGGCCCACCTACGAGCAGTACTTC